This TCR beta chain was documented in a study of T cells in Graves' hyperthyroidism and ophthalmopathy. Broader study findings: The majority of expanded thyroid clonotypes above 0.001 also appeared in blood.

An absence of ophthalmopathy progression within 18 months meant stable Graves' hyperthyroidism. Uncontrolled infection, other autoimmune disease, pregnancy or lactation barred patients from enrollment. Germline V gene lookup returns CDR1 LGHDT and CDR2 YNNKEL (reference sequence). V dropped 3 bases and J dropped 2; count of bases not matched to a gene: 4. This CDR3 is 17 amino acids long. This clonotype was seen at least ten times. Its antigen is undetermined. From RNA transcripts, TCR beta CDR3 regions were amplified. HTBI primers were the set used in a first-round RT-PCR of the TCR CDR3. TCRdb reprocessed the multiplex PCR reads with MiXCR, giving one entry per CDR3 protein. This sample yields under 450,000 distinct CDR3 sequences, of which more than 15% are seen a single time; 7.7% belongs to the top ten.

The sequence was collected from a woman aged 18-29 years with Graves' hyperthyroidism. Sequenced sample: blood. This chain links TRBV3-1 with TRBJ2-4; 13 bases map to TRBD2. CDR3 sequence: CASSHVLAGGPKNIQYF. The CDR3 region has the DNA TGTGCCAGCAGCCATGTACTAGCGGGGGGGCCCAAAAACATTCAGTACTTC.